Presented here are 26 T cell receptor beta chains from one specimen sequenced in a study of Ad26.COV2.S vaccination and SARS-CoV-2 variants. Here immunoSEQ multiplex PCR was the method, and the copy in TCRdb shows in-frame clones only, minus some. Of about 370,000 clones listed, around nine tenths are singletons. This sample's treatment: some 20 received Ad26.COV2.S at low or high dose, single or two shots; about 5 received placebo; per-sample allocation not given. Collection of the samples took place on day 63 after the first injection of vaccine or placebo. The material was peripheral blood, obtained in a trial of Ad26.COV2.S vaccine versus placebo. The receptors come from a person aged 18-65 years who received the Ad26.COV2.S COVID-19 vaccine or a placebo.

This chain links TRBV6-5 with TRBJ1-1, with 7 bases fitting TRBD1. The CDR3 has 14 residues. Germline loops: CDR1 MNHEY, CDR2 SVGAGI. Losses at the gene ends were 2 bases for V and 4 bases for J; bases not matched to a gene: 4. CDR3 region: CASSYRQGFTEAFF. Here the CDR3 DNA reads TGTGCCAGCAGTTACCGACAGGGCTTCACTGAAGCTTTCTTT.

The gene calls are TRBV10-3 and TRBJ2-5; 9 bases are a match to TRBD1. Losses at the gene ends were 10 bases for V and 0 bases for J; bases not matched to a gene: 9. CDR3 length equals 15 residues. Germline CDR1 is ENHRY and CDR2 is SYGVKD. CDR3 sequence: CATRPDRGDQETQYF. The CDR3 DNA is TGTGCCACTAGGCCCGACAGGGGGGACCAAGAGACCCAGTACTTC.

The V call is TRBV5-1, the J call TRBJ2-7, with 9 bases that match TRBD1. CDR1 SGHRS and CDR2 YFSETQ come from the germline V gene. CDR3 length: 13 residues. With V trimmed by 2 bases and J by 6 bases, 3 bases remained unmatched. The CDR3 region has the DNA TGCGCCAGCAGCTTCAACAGGGGGCGCGAGCAGTACTTC. Translating it yields CASSFNRGREQYF.

This clone was detected once. The chain links TRBV15 to TRBJ1-2; a possible D gene is TRBD1 (5 bases). The germline V and J ends were trimmed by 0 bases and 5 bases, with 13 bases remaining between them. Germline V lookup: CDR1 LNHNV, CDR2 YYDKDF (reference sequence). CDR3 length equals 15 residues. CDR3 coding DNA: TGTGCCACCAGCAGAGATTTCTCCTCAGGGTATGGCTACACCTTC. It encodes CATSRDFSSGYGYTF.

The V gene is TRBV5-6, the J gene TRBJ2-7, with D possibly being TRBD1 (6 bases). The V and J ends lost 2 bases and 6 bases respectively, with 12 bases between them. Germline values: CDR1 SGHDT, CDR2 YYEEEE. The CDR3 spans 13 residues. CDR3 region: CASSLSRGGEQYF. CDR3 coding DNA: TGTGCCAGCAGCTTATCCAGGGGTGGCGAGCAGTACTTC.

The CDR3 nucleotides read TGTGCCAGCAGTTCCGGGCCCGGGAGTTATGGCTACACCTTC. This sequence encodes CASSSGPGSYGYTF. This chain joins TRBV6-5 and TRBJ1-2; no firm D call. The length of the CDR3 is 14 residues. The germline gives CDR1 MNHEY, CDR2 SVGAGI. V lost 4 bases and J lost 5, with 14 bases in between.

J is TRBJ2-1 and V is TRBV4-1; 8 nucleotides line up with TRBD1. The CDR3 loop spans 15 amino acids. In germline, CDR1 is MGHRA, CDR2 YSYEKL. V trimming: 0 bases; J trimming: 9 bases; junction bases outside the gene matches: 7. The CDR3 sequence: CASSQEKRQGTEQFF. CDR3 DNA: TGCGCCAGCAGCCAAGAGAAAAGACAGGGGACTGAGCAGTTCTTC.

Written as DNA, the CDR3 is TGTGCCAGCAGCCAAGGCATTCGGGGATCTAACTATGGCTACACCTTC. This codes for CASSQGIRGSNYGYTF. The chain carries TRBV14 and TRBJ1-2; D is unclear. Trimming cost V 1 base and J 0 bases, with 12 bases left between them. This CDR3 comprises 16 residues. Germline loops: CDR1 SGHDN, CDR2 FVKESK.

This chain links TRBV27 with TRBJ1-2; D call uncertain. CDR1 and CDR2 from the germline V gene are MNHEY and SMNVEV (reference sequence). The CDR3 runs to 16 residues. V lost 3 bases to trimming and J lost 8 bases, with 22 bases between them. CDR3 residues: CASSFREAVSVAGYTF. CDR3 in DNA: TGTGCCAGCAGTTTTAGGGAGGCTGTCTCTGTGGCCGGCTACACCTTC.

Only one count was recorded for this clone. CDR3 DNA sequence: TGTGCCAGCAGCTTGCTGGCGAATGAGCAGTTCTTC. It yields the protein CASSLLANEQFF. The chain joins TRBV5-8 to TRBJ2-1; D is uncertain. Germline lookup yields CDR1 SGHTS and CDR2 YDEGEE. Between the trimmed V and J ends, which lost 1 base and 7 bases, there was a span of 6 bases. The CDR3 contains 12 residues. Full variable domain (missing parts from reference TRBV5-8 and TRBJ2-1): EAGVTQSPTHLIKTRGQQATLRCSPISGHTSVYWYQQALGLGLQFLLWYDEGEERNRGNFPPRFSGRQFPNYSSELNVNALELEDSALYLCASSLLANEQFFGPGTRLTVL.

The chain combines TRBV6-5 with TRBJ2-7; 7 nucleotides match TRBD1. This CDR3 region has 14 residues. CDR1 is MNHEY and CDR2 is SVGAGI in the germline V gene. Losses at the gene ends were 2 bases for V and 6 bases for J; bases not matched to a gene: 7. The CDR3 DNA sequence: TGTGCCAGCAGTTACCATGACAGGGTAGGCGAGCAGTACTTC. This codes for CASSYHDRVGEQYF.

The CDR3 protein is CASSEAGYTEAFF. In nucleotides, the CDR3 is TGTGCCAGCAGTGAGGCAGGGTACACTGAAGCTTTCTTT. The gene calls are TRBV2 and TRBJ1-1, with a tentative D call TRBD1 (5 bases). Trimming left V 3 bases short and J 3 bases short, with 8 bases between. This CDR3 is 13 amino acids long. Germline V gives CDR1 SNHLY, CDR2 FYNNEI.

The chain joins TRBV5-4 to TRBJ2-7; 7 bases map to TRBD1. The CDR3 is 14 amino acids. V dropped 5 bases and J dropped 2; count of bases not matched to a gene: 7. Per germline, CDR1 SGHNT and CDR2 YYREEE (reference sequence). The CDR3 DNA follows: TGTGCCAGCAGGAGCTGGGACAGAACCTACGAGCAGTACTTC. Translation gives CASRSWDRTYEQYF. Using reference TRBV5-4 and TRBJ2-7 for the parts outside the CDR3, the full variable domain is ETGVTQSPTHLIKTRGQQVTLRCSSQSGHNTVSWYQQALGQGPQFIFQYYREEENGRGNFPPRFSGLQFPNYSSELNVNALELDDSALYLCASRSWDRTYEQYFGPGTRLTVT.

In its sample, this clone was seen once. J is TRBJ2-3 and V is TRBV19; D remains unclear. Germline V gene data show CDR1 as LNHDA and CDR2 as SQIVND (reference sequence). The CDR3 length is 12 residues. Trimming stripped 4 bases from V and 4 bases from J, with 6 bases between. The CDR3 loop is CASSTGPDTQYF. CDR3 bases: TGTGCCAGTAGTACGGGCCCAGATACGCAGTATTTT.

The V and J genes are TRBV6-6 and TRBJ1-1; D ambiguous. In germline, CDR1 is MNHNY, CDR2 SVGAGI (reference sequence). There are 14 residues in the CDR3. Trimming stripped 3 bases from V and 0 bases from J, with 8 bases between. CDR3 region: CASSYTDMNTEAFF. The CDR3 DNA reads TGTGCCAGCAGTTATACCGATATGAACACTGAAGCTTTCTTT.

The CDR3 DNA sequence: TGTGCCAGCAGCTTTCTAGCGGGGGGGCCCAGTGAGCAGTTCTTC. Its translation: CASSFLAGGPSEQFF. J is TRBJ2-1 and V is TRBV7-2; TRBD2 agrees at 12 bases. Trimming removed 3 bases from V and 9 bases from J; junction bases left unmatched: 6. Germline CDR1 is SGHTA and CDR2 is FQGNSA. The CDR3 is made up of 15 amino acids.

This clone was counted a few times. This chain uses TRBV3-1 (or the pseudogene TRBV3-2) with TRBJ2-7; D ambiguous. CDR1 is LGHDT and CDR2 is YNNKEL in the germline V gene (reference sequence). This CDR3 has 14 amino acids. The V and J ends lost 1 base and 2 bases respectively, with 9 bases between them. The CDR3 DNA reads TGTGCCAGCAGCCAAGTCACTGGGCCCTACGAGCAGTACTTC. Translated: CASSQVTGPYEQYF.

The chain uses TRBV3-1 (or the pseudogene TRBV3-2) and TRBJ2-1; D is unclear. Germline CDR1 is LGHDT and CDR2 is YNNKEL (reference sequence). V gave up 0 bases and J gave up 8 bases, with 11 bases separating them. The CDR3 extends over 14 amino acids. CDR3: CASSQDTVRDEQFF. CDR3 nucleotide sequence: TGTGCCAGCAGCCAAGATACAGTTAGGGATGAGCAGTTCTTC.

The V gene is TRBV5-1, the J gene TRBJ1-1; no reliable D call. This CDR3 has 11 amino acids. CDR1 and CDR2 from the germline V gene are SGHRS and YFSETQ. V lost 7 bases, J lost 4 bases, and 8 bases lay in between. CDR3 DNA sequence: TGCGCCAGCCAAGGGTCCACTGAAGCTTTCTTT. Protein product: CASQGSTEAFF.

This clone has a handful of counts. The rearrangement joins TRBV12-3 or TRBV12-4 to TRBJ1-1, with TRBD1 matching over 8 bases. V lost 5 bases to trimming and J lost 4 bases; unmatched junction nucleotides: 3. The CDR3 length is 13 residues. The CDR3 region has the DNA TGTGCCAGCAGTCGCACAGGGGGCACTGAAGCTTTCTTT. Protein: CASSRTGGTEAFF.

This chain uses TRBV18 with TRBJ1-2, with D unclear. The CDR3 sequence is 12 residues long. Per germline, CDR1 KGHSH and CDR2 LQKENI. Trimming took 6 bases from V and 5 from J, leaving 10 bases between them. The CDR3 nucleotides are TGTGCCAGCTCGGACGGCTCATATGGCTACACCTTC. Its translation is CASSDGSYGYTF.

There are a few counts of this clone. The chain has TRBV4-1 and TRBJ1-6; tentative D call: TRBD1 (5 bases). From germline, CDR1 is MGHRA and CDR2 YSYEKL. The V gene lost 3 bases and the J gene lost 6 bases, with 12 bases spanning the gap. The CDR3 is 15 amino acids. DNA for the CDR3: TGCGCCAGCAGCCATGACCCCGACAGTAATTCACCCCTCCACTTT. This codes for CASSHDPDSNSPLHF.

This chain uses TRBV6-2 or TRBV6-3 with TRBJ2-7, with D perhaps matching TRBD2 (6 bases). Germline V gene lookup returns CDR1 MNHEY and CDR2 SVGEGT. This CDR3 is 12 amino acids long. V lost 5 bases to trimming and J lost 6 bases, with 11 bases between them. Here the CDR3 DNA reads TGTGCCAGCAGTACTGAACTAGCCGAGCAGTACTTC. Protein product: CASSTELAEQYF.

This clone occurred many times. The rearrangement uses TRBV7-9 and TRBJ1-1; no clear D. V lost 5 bases and J lost 1, with 8 bases in between. This CDR3 comprises 13 residues. The V gene's germline CDR1 is SEHNR and CDR2 FQNEAQ (reference sequence). The CDR3 nucleotides read TGTGCCAGCAGCCCTCGGGGGAACACTGAAGCTTTCTTT. Translation: CASSPRGNTEAFF.

The genes are TRBV5-1 and TRBJ1-2; 10 bases are shared with TRBD1. The V gene's germline CDR1 is SGHRS and CDR2 YFSETQ. J gave up 2 bases and V 0 bases, and 1 base lay outside the gene matches. The CDR3 runs 15 residues. Here the CDR3 DNA reads TGCGCCAGCAGCTTGGGGGGACAGGGGAACTATGGCTACACCTTC. The encoded protein is CASSLGGQGNYGYTF.

The rearrangement links TRBV4-1 to TRBJ2-3; TRBD2 matches at 12 bases. V dropped 3 bases and J dropped 3; count of bases not matched to a gene: 4. Per germline, CDR1 MGHRA and CDR2 YSYEKL. This CDR3 is built from 16 residues. The CDR3 region has the DNA TGCGCCAGCAGCCACGGACTAGCGGGGAGAACAGATACGCAGTATTTT. Protein sequence: CASSHGLAGRTDTQYF.